This T cell receptor beta chain was sequenced in a study of chemoradiotherapy in HPV16-positive cancers. For this clone: What it recognizes is unknown.

Trimming stripped 3 bases from V and 2 bases from J, with 13 bases between. The CDR3 runs 15 residues. The germline V gene encodes CDR1 SGHAT and CDR2 FQNNGV. Study-level findings and limits: Candidate HPV-specific clones and E7-related TCR motifs grew in tumor during treatment.

Sequencing used immunoSEQ multiplex PCR; TCRdb keeps in-frame clones, though not all of them. Of 30,000 to 50,000 clones in the sample, under 80% are singletons; the top ten hold roughly 5.1%. The gene calls are TRBV11-2 and TRBJ1-2, with a tentative D call TRBD1 (5 bases). The sample here was blood, taken from a patient who underwent chemoradiotherapy. This clonotype was obtained from a human donor with HPV-associated anogenital cancer. The CDR3 reads CASSLLTAMNYGYTF. CDR3 in DNA: TGTGCCAGCAGCTTGCTGACAGCTATGAACTATGGCTACACCTTC. Complete variable domain (other parts from reference TRBV11-2 and TRBJ1-2): EAGVAQSPRYKIIEKRQSVAFWCNPISGHATLYWYQQILGQGPKLLIQFQNNGVVDDSQLPKDRFSAERLKGVDSTLKIQPAKLEDSAVYLCASSLLTAMNYGYTFGSGTRLTVV.